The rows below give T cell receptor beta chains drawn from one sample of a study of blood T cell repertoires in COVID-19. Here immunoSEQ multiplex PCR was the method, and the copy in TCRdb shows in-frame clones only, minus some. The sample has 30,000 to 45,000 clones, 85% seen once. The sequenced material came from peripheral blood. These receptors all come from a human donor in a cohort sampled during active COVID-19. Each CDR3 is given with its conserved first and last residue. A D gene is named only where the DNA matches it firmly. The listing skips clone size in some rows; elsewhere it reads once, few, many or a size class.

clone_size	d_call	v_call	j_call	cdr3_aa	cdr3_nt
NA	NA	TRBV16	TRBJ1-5	CASSQSWGGDQPQHF	TGTGCCAGCAGCCAATCATGGGGGGGGGATCAGCCCCAGCATTTT
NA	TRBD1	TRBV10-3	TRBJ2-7	CAISRTGRNDEQYF	TGTGCCATCAGTAGGACAGGACGGAATGACGAGCAGTACTTC
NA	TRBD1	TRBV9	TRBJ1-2	CASSVPGQGSYGYTF	TGTGCCAGCAGCGTACCCGGACAGGGAAGCTATGGCTACACCTTC
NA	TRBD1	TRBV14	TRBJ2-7	CASSPFGQGNSYEQYF	TGTGCCAGCAGCCCTTTCGGACAGGGAAACTCCTACGAGCAGTACTTC
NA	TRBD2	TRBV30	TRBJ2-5	CAQGLAYQETQYF	TGTGCCCAGGGACTAGCGTACCAAGAGACCCAGTACTTC
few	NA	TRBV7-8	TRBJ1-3	CASSVRQADSGNTIYF	TGTGCCAGCAGCGTCCGACAGGCCGACTCTGGAAACACCATATATTTT
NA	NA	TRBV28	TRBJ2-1	CASSTRQIIEQFF	TGTGCCAGCAGTACGCGACAGATAATAGAGCAGTTCTTC
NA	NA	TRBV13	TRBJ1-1	CASSFGGRGYMNTEAFF	TGTGCCAGCAGCTTCGGGGGGCGCGGTTACATGAACACTGAAGCTTTCTTT
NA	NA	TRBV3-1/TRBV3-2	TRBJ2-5	CASSPGGSETQYF	TGTGCCAGCAGCCCGGGGGGCAGCGAGACCCAGTACTTC
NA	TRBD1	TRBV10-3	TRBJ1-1	CAISYNPGQGNTEAFF	TGTGCCATCAGCTATAACCCTGGACAGGGTAACACTGAAGCTTTCTTT
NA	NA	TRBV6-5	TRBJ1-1	CASSYQGYGNTEAFF	TGTGCCAGCAGTTACCAGGGGTATGGGAACACTGAAGCTTTCTTT
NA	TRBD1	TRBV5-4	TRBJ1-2	CASSAQGYGYTF	TGTGCCAGCAGCGCACAGGGGTATGGCTACACCTTC
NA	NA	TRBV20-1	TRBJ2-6	CSASLGSFGANVLTF	TGCAGTGCTAGTCTAGGGAGCTTTGGGGCCAACGTCCTGACTTTC
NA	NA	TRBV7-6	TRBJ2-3	CASSRGPTDTQYF	TGTGCCAGCAGCCGAGGCCCCACAGATACGCAGTATTTT
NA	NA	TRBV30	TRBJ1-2	CAWSVGGAGGIYGYTF	TGTGCCTGGAGTGTAGGGGGGGCCGGAGGAATCTATGGCTACACCTTC
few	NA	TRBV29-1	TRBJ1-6	CSVGNRDGSPLHF	TGCAGCGTTGGCAACAGGGACGGGTCACCCCTCCACTTT
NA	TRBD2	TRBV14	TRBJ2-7	CASSLYPLAGGRDYEQYF	TGTGCCAGCAGCCTCTACCCCCTAGCGGGGGGGCGTGACTACGAGCAGTACTTC
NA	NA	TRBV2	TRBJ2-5	CASSDRETQYF	TGTGCCAGCAGTGACAGGGAGACCCAGTACTTC
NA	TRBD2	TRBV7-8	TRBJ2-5	CASSSEVGGGDETQYF	TGTGCCAGCAGCTCTGAGGTTGGCGGGGGGGATGAGACCCAGTACTTC
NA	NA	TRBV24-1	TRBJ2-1	CATSDLGGQDKQFF	TGTGCCACCAGTGATTTGGGCGGCCAGGACAAACAGTTCTTC
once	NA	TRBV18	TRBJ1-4	CASSAGEGEKLFF	TGTGCCAGCTCAGCAGGGGAGGGCGAAAAACTGTTTTTT
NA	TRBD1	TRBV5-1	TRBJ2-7	CASSLGTGSHEQYF	TGCGCCAGCAGCTTGGGGACAGGGTCCCACGAGCAGTACTTC
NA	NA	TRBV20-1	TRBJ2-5	CSARREETQYF	TGCAGTGCTAGACGAGAAGAGACCCAGTACTTC
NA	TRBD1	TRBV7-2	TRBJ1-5	CASSLIDRASNQPQHF	TGTGCCAGCAGCTTAATTGACAGGGCGAGCAATCAGCCCCAGCATTTT
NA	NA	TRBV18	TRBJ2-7	CASSPGQPLTYEQYF	TGTGCCAGCTCACCTGGACAGCCATTGACCTACGAGCAGTACTTC
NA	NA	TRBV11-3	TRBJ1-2	CASSLDLPSPANYGYTF	TGTGCCAGCAGCTTAGATCTGCCGTCTCCAGCTAACTATGGCTACACCTTC
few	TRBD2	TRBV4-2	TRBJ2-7	CASSLTSGDYEQYF	TGTGCCAGCAGCCTTACTAGCGGGGACTACGAGCAGTACTTC
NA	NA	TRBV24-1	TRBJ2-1	CATGSLDYNEQFF	TGTGCCACCGGGAGTCTGGACTACAATGAGCAGTTCTTC
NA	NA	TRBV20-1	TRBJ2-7	CSAGEAGQYF	TGCAGTGCGGGGGAGGCGGGGCAGTACTTC
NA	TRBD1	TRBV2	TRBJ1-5	CASSKTGDRANQPQHF	TGTGCCAGCAGCAAGACAGGGGATCGCGCGAATCAGCCCCAGCATTTT
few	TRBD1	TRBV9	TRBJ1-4	CASSTRPQGGEKLFF	TGTGCCAGCAGCACACGTCCACAGGGGGGCGAAAAACTGTTTTTT
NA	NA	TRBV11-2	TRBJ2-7	CASSFQTGWQYF	TGTGCCAGCAGTTTTCAGACGGGGTGGCAGTACTTC
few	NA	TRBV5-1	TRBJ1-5	CASSLENTGEWPQHF	TGCGCCAGCAGCTTGGAGAACACGGGTGAATGGCCCCAGCATTTT
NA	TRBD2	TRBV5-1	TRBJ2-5	CASSGTSGEGETQYF	TGCGCCAGCAGCGGGACTAGCGGGGAGGGTGAGACCCAGTACTTC
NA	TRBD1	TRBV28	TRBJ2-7	CASSHQGAPSSYEQYF	TGTGCCAGCAGTCACCAGGGGGCCCCGAGCTCCTACGAGCAGTACTTC
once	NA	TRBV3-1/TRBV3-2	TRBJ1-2	CASSQDLPTNYGYTF	TGTGCCAGCAGCCAAGATCTGCCGACAAACTATGGCTACACCTTC